The rows below give T cell receptor beta chains drawn from one sample of a study of cytomegalovirus exposure and HLA in healthy donors. Assay used: immunoSEQ multiplex PCR; TCRdb lists only in-frame clones, some missing. The repertoire holds 110,000 to 150,000 clones, with roughly 9.8% as singletons. Material: PBMCs. The receptors were gathered from a man over 45 in good health and CMV-seronegative. CDR3s leave out the opening cysteine and the closing phenylalanine or tryptophan. The order of the fields is V gene, J gene, CDR3 protein.

V gene: TRBV19
J gene: TRBJ2-5
CDR3 protein: ASSRGTAYQETQY

V gene: TRBV6-1
J gene: TRBJ2-7
CDR3 protein: ASSGGYEQY

V gene: TRBV28
J gene: TRBJ1-1
CDR3 protein: ASSLISPGTEAF

V gene: TRBV9
J gene: TRBJ1-2
CDR3 protein: ASSQRANYGYT

V gene: TRBV7-9
J gene: TRBJ1-5
CDR3 protein: ASQDVGANQPQH

V gene: TRBV7-8
J gene: TRBJ2-5
CDR3 protein: ASSLNSGQETQY

V gene: TRBV27
J gene: TRBJ1-2
CDR3 protein: ASSNTAGGYT

V gene: TRBV29-1
J gene: TRBJ1-2
CDR3 protein: SVSPDRGGYT

V gene: TRBV9
J gene: TRBJ1-5
CDR3 protein: ASSVEPGANQPQH

V gene: TRBV30
J gene: TRBJ1-4
CDR3 protein: AWSAPGVAEKLF

V gene: TRBV7-7
J gene: TRBJ1-1
CDR3 protein: ASSLYRGPDSEAF

V gene: TRBV20-1
J gene: TRBJ2-7
CDR3 protein: SAKDSREQY

V gene: TRBV7-3
J gene: TRBJ2-1
CDR3 protein: ASSFIADTYNEQF

V gene: TRBV7-2
J gene: TRBJ2-2
CDR3 protein: ASSHRTGRKAGELF

V gene: TRBV7-3
J gene: TRBJ2-7
CDR3 protein: ASSQDPSGSTGQY

V gene: TRBV19
J gene: TRBJ1-2
CDR3 protein: ASSSGQGDFGYT

V gene: TRBV6-1
J gene: TRBJ1-1
CDR3 protein: ASSEDPGGRAF

V gene: TRBV19
J gene: TRBJ1-5
CDR3 protein: ASSIDSGNQPQH